This passage covers 31 T cell receptor beta chains from one sample sequenced in a study of cytomegalovirus exposure and HLA in healthy donors. This PCR relied on a set of 60 Vbeta primers and 13 Jbeta primers. Profiled with immunoSEQ multiplex PCR; TCRdb holds only in-frame clones, not every one. The table has around 120,000 clones, more than 60% seen once. Sample: PBMCs. The receptors here all came from a man aged 40-55 years in good health and CMV-seropositive.

The DNA for the CDR3 is TGTGCCAGCAGCCCGCCGGGAGCCGATGAGCAGTTCTTC. It yields the protein CASSPPGADEQFF. V and J are TRBV7-3 and TRBJ2-1; TRBD2 might be the D (6 bases). The CDR3 is made up of 13 amino acids. Per the germline V gene, CDR1 is SGHTA and CDR2 is FQGTGA. The germline V and J ends were trimmed by 5 bases and 8 bases, with 13 bases remaining between them.

In its sample, this clone was seen a few times. The J gene is TRBJ1-2, the V gene TRBV6-5, with no clear D. CDR1 is MNHEY, CDR2 SVGAGI, per germline. The CDR3 is 14 residues long. V lost 6 bases to trimming and J lost 4 bases, with 15 bases between them. In nucleotides, the CDR3 is TGTGCCAGCAGCCCTAGAGAGTACCGCTATGGCTACACCTTC. Translating gives CASSPREYRYGYTF.

This clone was counted a single time. V gene TRBV5-1 combines with J gene TRBJ2-5, with 8 positions matching TRBD2. From germline, CDR1 is SGHRS and CDR2 YFSETQ. The V and J ends lost 4 bases and 3 bases, in that order; junction bases with no gene match: 8. This CDR3 is built from 15 residues. The CDR3, as DNA: TGCGCCAGCAGCCCCGGGACTAGTAGCGAAGAGACCCAGTACTTC. Translation gives CASSPGTSSEETQYF.

The chain uses TRBV27 and TRBJ1-1; D might be TRBD1 (5 bases). In germline, CDR1 is MNHEY, CDR2 SMNVEV (reference sequence). The CDR3 is made up of 14 amino acids. V was clipped by 0 bases and J by 5 bases, with 10 bases between them. This CDR3 reads CASSLSGGGTEAFF. DNA of the CDR3: TGTGCCAGCAGTTTATCCGGGGGTGGGACTGAAGCTTTCTTT.

CDR3 sequence reads: CASSYYTGRGQEAFF. CDR3 sequence (DNA): TGTGCCAGCAGTTACTACACCGGCAGGGGGCAAGAAGCTTTCTTT. J is TRBJ1-1 and V is TRBV6-5; 8 nucleotides agree with TRBD1. The V and J ends lost 1 base and 8 bases, in that order; junction bases with no gene match: 9. Germline CDR1 and CDR2: MNHEY and SVGAGI. The CDR3 is made up of 15 amino acids.

The rearrangement links TRBV9 to TRBJ2-5, with TRBD1 identical over 7 bases. V lost 3 bases and J lost 4; bases outside the gene matches: 3. The CDR3 contains 13 residues. Germline CDR1 SGDLS, CDR2 YYNGEE. The CDR3 bases are TGTGCCAGCAGCGGACAGGGACGAGAGACCCAGTACTTC. Its translation: CASSGQGRETQYF.

This chain joins TRBV2 and TRBJ2-2; 14 bases match TRBD2. V lost 5 bases to trimming and J lost 7 bases; unmatched junction nucleotides: 6. Germline lookup yields CDR1 SNHLY and CDR2 FYNNEI. The CDR3 contains 16 residues. CDR3 sequence: CASSRLAGGHGGELFF. The DNA for the CDR3 is TGTGCCAGCAGTAGACTAGCGGGAGGGCATGGCGGGGAGCTGTTTTTT.

The rearrangement links TRBV18 to TRBJ2-5; possibly TRBD1 for D (5 bases). Trimming left V 1 base short and J 0 bases short, with 6 bases between. Per the germline V gene, CDR1 is KGHSH and CDR2 is LQKENI. This CDR3 has 14 amino acids. In DNA, the CDR3 is TGTGCCAGCTCACCACTGACAGACCAAGAGACCCAGTACTTC. This encodes CASSPLTDQETQYF.

The chain joins TRBV18 to TRBJ1-1; D uncertain. Germline V lookup: CDR1 KGHSH, CDR2 LQKENI. The CDR3 is made up of 15 amino acids. V dropped 0 bases and J dropped 1 base, with 9 bases sitting between them. CDR3 residues: CASSPPMAQNTEAFF. The CDR3 coding sequence is TGTGCCAGCTCACCACCCATGGCCCAGAACACTGAAGCTTTCTTT.

V is TRBV29-1 and J is TRBJ2-7, with 9 bases lining up with TRBD1. This CDR3 has 14 amino acids. The germline V gene has CDR1 SQVTM and CDR2 ANQGSEA. V lost 0 bases to trimming and J lost 4 bases; unmatched junction nucleotides: 4. CDR3 loop: CSVEDRGQGYEQYF. The CDR3, as DNA: TGCAGCGTTGAAGACCGGGGACAGGGATACGAGCAGTACTTC.

V and J are TRBV14 and TRBJ2-3; weak D call: TRBD1 (5 bases). Trimming shortened V by 1 base and J by 0 bases, and 8 bases separated the two germline ends. The CDR3 has 15 residues. The germline CDR1 and CDR2 sequences are SGHDN and FVKESK. Written as DNA, the CDR3 is TGTGCCAGCAGCCAAGGTCAGGGAAGCACAGATACGCAGTATTTT. This codes for CASSQGQGSTDTQYF.

The gene calls are TRBV15 and TRBJ2-3; 9 bases agree with TRBD2. The CDR3 loop spans 18 amino acids. Germline V gene sequence: CDR1 LNHNV, CDR2 YYDKDF (reference sequence). Losses at the gene ends were 1 base for V and 1 base for J; bases not matched to a gene: 9. The CDR3 sequence is CATSRGGSSGSGTDTQYF. The CDR3 DNA reads TGTGCCACCAGCAGAGGCGGGAGTAGCGGGAGCGGCACAGATACGCAGTATTTT.

This chain joins TRBV7-2 and TRBJ1-5, with a possible D match to TRBD1 (6 bases). V was clipped by 5 bases and J by 6 bases, with 14 bases between them. This CDR3 has 14 amino acids. The germline V gene has CDR1 SGHTA and CDR2 FQGNSA. For the CDR3, the DNA is TGTGCCAGCAGCAACAGGGTTGTCGGTCAGCCCCAGCATTTT. It is translated as CASSNRVVGQPQHF.

This clone was seen just once. The rearrangement joins TRBV7-3 to TRBJ2-5; 9 bases align to TRBD1. The V gene end was trimmed by 5 bases and the J gene end by 2 bases; junction bases not matched to a gene: 6. This CDR3 has 15 amino acids. Germline CDR1 SGHTA, CDR2 FQGTGA. The CDR3 region has the DNA TGTGCCAGCAGCCCGACAGGGGGGGGGCAAGAGACCCAGTACTTC. Residues: CASSPTGGGQETQYF.

The chain links TRBV4-1 to TRBJ1-6; D is unclear. The germline V gene has CDR1 MGHRA and CDR2 YSYEKL. The CDR3 sequence is 16 residues long. V lost 3 bases to trimming and J lost 7 bases, with 16 bases between them. The CDR3 spells CASSQAGVPGNSPLHF. Written as DNA, the CDR3 is TGCGCCAGCAGCCAGGCAGGAGTGCCGGGGAATTCACCCCTCCACTTT.

The chain recombines TRBV6-1 with TRBJ1-4; 7 positions match TRBD1. Trimming took 4 bases from V and 0 from J; bases not matched to a gene: 17. Germline loops: CDR1 MNHNS, CDR2 SASEGT. The CDR3 runs 20 residues. CDR3 nucleotides: TGTGCCAGCAGTGGAATACCGGGACAGCTCGACCCGGCAACTAATGAAAAACTGTTTTTT. It specifies CASSGIPGQLDPATNEKLFF.

The rearrangement uses TRBV12-2 and TRBJ1-5. TRBV12-2 is shown as a pseudogene. The CDR3 runs to 17 residues. DNA for the CDR3: TGTTGGGGGGGGAAGGGGCTGACACGTCCTAGCAATCAGCCCCAGCATTTT. This translates into CWGGKGLTRPSNQPQHF.

The rearrangement uses TRBV5-1 and TRBJ1-2; 9 nucleotides agree with TRBD1. In germline, CDR1 is SGHRS, CDR2 YFSETQ. The CDR3 runs 15 residues. Trimming took 9 bases from V and 4 from J; bases not matched to a gene: 13. This CDR3 is CATSVRTGAGYGYTF. CDR3 coding DNA: TGCGCCACCTCAGTGAGGACAGGGGCAGGCTATGGCTACACCTTC.

This chain uses TRBV7-9 with TRBJ1-4, with a possible D match to TRBD1 (5 bases). This CDR3 is 13 amino acids long. V was clipped by 8 bases and J by 6 bases, with 13 bases between them. CDR1 is SEHNR and CDR2 is FQNEAQ in the germline V gene (reference sequence). The CDR3 spells CASSGLSDEKLFF. In nucleotides, the CDR3 is TGTGCCAGCTCGGGACTTTCTGATGAAAAACTGTTTTTT.

The CDR3 nucleotides read TGTGCCACGCAGGGTTCTGGAGATACGCAGTATTTT. Translated, it gives CATQGSGDTQYF. This chain uses TRBV6-5 with TRBJ2-3; D possibly corresponds to TRBD1 (5 bases). Germline V gene data show CDR1 as MNHEY and CDR2 as SVGAGI. The CDR3 length is 12 residues. V lost 10 bases, J lost 5 bases, and 13 bases lay in between.

V usage is TRBV21-1 and J usage is TRBJ1-1; the table's D call TRBD1 went unverified against the DNA. TRBV21-1 is termed a pseudogene. The CDR3 runs to 14 residues. The CDR3 bases are TGTGCCAGCAGCACGACAGGAACTCACACTGAAGCTTTCTTT. This encodes CASSTTGTHTEAFF.

This clone has a handful of counts. This chain connects TRBV11-3 to TRBJ1-1; tentatively, D is TRBD1 (6 bases). V dropped 8 bases and J dropped 1 base, with 14 bases sitting between them. This CDR3 is built from 14 residues. Germline-derived CDR1 and CDR2 are SGHNT and YENEEA. CDR3 bases: TGTGCCAGCCCAATAGGGGGTCAGAACACTGAAGCTTTCTTT. Translating gives CASPIGGQNTEAFF.

The rearrangement links TRBV27 to TRBJ1-6, with 7 bases fitting TRBD1. CDR1 and CDR2 from the germline V gene are MNHEY and SMNVEV (reference sequence). The CDR3 length is 15 residues. With V trimmed by 5 bases and J by 9 bases, 10 bases remained unmatched. CDR3 region: CASSPQTGLGSPLHF. CDR3 bases: TGTGCCAGCAGTCCCCAGACAGGGTTGGGTTCACCCCTCCACTTT.

V and J are TRBV13 and TRBJ2-1; 12 positions match TRBD2. In germline, CDR1 is PRHDT, CDR2 FYEKMQ (reference sequence). The CDR3 extends over 18 amino acids. The junction had 17 bases not matched to a gene; V was cut back by 4 bases and J by 10 bases. This CDR3 reads CASSSSGRAFSNKGEQFF. CDR3 sequence (DNA): TGTGCCAGCAGCTCTAGCGGGAGGGCTTTTTCCAACAAGGGGGAGCAGTTCTTC.

This chain uses TRBV7-2 with TRBJ1-1; the D is unclear. The CDR3 totals 13 residues. In germline, CDR1 is SGHTA, CDR2 FQGNSA. The V end was cut by 3 bases, the J end by 0 bases, with 5 bases between. The CDR3 protein is CASSFYLNTEAFF. In DNA form, the CDR3 reads TGTGCCAGCAGCTTTTATTTGAACACTGAAGCTTTCTTT.

This rearrangement joins TRBV5-6 to TRBJ2-2; D perhaps matches TRBD1 (6 bases). The germline V and J ends were trimmed by 4 bases and 5 bases, with 9 bases remaining between them. CDR1 and CDR2 (germline): SGHDT, YYEEEE. The CDR3 has 13 residues. CDR3: CASSPTGTGELFF. DNA of the CDR3: TGTGCCAGCAGCCCGACAGGTACCGGGGAGCTGTTTTTT.

This clone was detected a few times. Here the CDR3 reads CAISEEVMAVGAAYEQYF. The CDR3 nucleotides read TGTGCCATCAGTGAGGAGGTGATGGCCGTGGGGGCCGCCTACGAGCAGTACTTC. The rearrangement links TRBV10-3 to TRBJ2-7, with D tentatively TRBD1 (6 bases). V lost 2 bases and J 2 bases, leaving 22 bases between the germline ends. CDR3 length: 18 residues. Germline CDR1 is ENHRY and CDR2 is SYGVKD.

This clone showed up just a few times. This rearrangement joins TRBV9 to TRBJ1-4; 8 bases map to TRBD1. J lost 5 bases, V lost 4 bases, and 13 bases had no gene match. From germline, CDR1 is SGDLS and CDR2 YYNGEE. The CDR3 contains 17 residues. CDR3 nucleotides: TGTGCCAGCAGCACGAGTACAGGGGGTCGATTGAATGAAAAACTGTTTTTT. Residues: CASSTSTGGRLNEKLFF.

This rearrangement joins TRBV28 to TRBJ2-7, with D possibly being TRBD1 (5 bases). CDR1 and CDR2 (germline): MDHEN, SYDVKM. The CDR3 totals 12 residues. Trimming removed 1 base at V and 5 bases at J, with 6 bases between. The CDR3 here is CASSLLTDEQYF. The CDR3 DNA reads as TGTGCCAGCAGTTTATTGACAGACGAGCAGTACTTC.

The V gene is TRBV10-3, the J gene TRBJ2-1; 11 bases align to TRBD1. The CDR3 loop spans 15 amino acids. Looked up from germline, CDR1 is ENHRY and CDR2 is SYGVKD. V trimming: 4 bases; J trimming: 8 bases; junction bases outside the gene matches: 7. The CDR3 region has the DNA TGTGCCATCAGTGGGGGGGACAGGGGGAACGATGAGCAGTTCTTC. Protein product: CAISGGDRGNDEQFF.

This clone turned up a few times. The chain recombines TRBV5-4 with TRBJ2-1; possibly TRBD2 for D (6 bases). The CDR3 is made up of 15 amino acids. Germline CDR1 is SGHNT and CDR2 is YYREEE (reference sequence). V lost 5 bases to trimming and J lost 6 bases, with 18 bases between them. CDR3 DNA sequence: TGTGCCAGCAGTCTAGCGTTTAGCGGTCTCAATGAGCAGTTCTTC. Translating it yields CASSLAFSGLNEQFF.